These T cell receptor beta chains were read from a single sample in a study of vaccination and CD4 T cells after COVID-19. The antigens of these receptors remain unknown. In TCRdb, the PCR reads were re-called with MiXCR into one record per CDR3 protein. The repertoire holds over 12,000 distinct CDR3 sequences, with around 50% as singletons. Sequenced input: CD4+ T cells from blood, cultured in vitro. The receptors originated from a human donor who had recovered from COVID-19. The CDR3 runs from the conserved cysteine through the conserved F or W. Each record gives: D gene, V gene, J gene, clone size, CDR3 DNA, CDR3 protein. D genes are given only for firm matches. A clone size is listed for some rows: how often the clone was seen (once, few, many), or a class if it is expanded.

-	TRBV18	TRBJ1-5	-	TGTGCCAGCTCACTCGGGACGGGTAGCAATCAGCCCCAGCATTTT	CASSLGTGSNQPQHF
-	TRBV6-1	TRBJ2-2	-	TGTGCCAGCAGTGAGGGGTACACCGGGGAGCTGTTTTTT	CASSEGYTGELFF
-	TRBV29-1	TRBJ1-2	-	TGCAGCGTTGTAACAGGAATCTATGGCTACACCTTC	CSVVTGIYGYTF
-	TRBV25-1	TRBJ2-7	-	TGTGCCAGCAGTGCCACAGGTTATTCCGTCAACGAGCAGTACTTC	CASSATGYSVNEQYF
-	TRBV7-2	TRBJ2-4	once	TGTGCCAGCAGCGCCCCGGGGCTTGGGAACATTCAGTACTTC	CASSAPGLGNIQYF
TRBD2	TRBV20-1	TRBJ2-3	few	TGCAGTGCTAGAGACCCTAGCGGGGGACCCACAGATACGCAGTATTTT	CSARDPSGGPTDTQYF
TRBD2	TRBV5-4	TRBJ2-3	few	TGTGCCAGCAGCTCCACCACCGGGAGCCCGGGAGGCAGCACAGATACGCAGTATTTT	CASSSTTGSPGGSTDTQYF
-	TRBV20-1	TRBJ2-7	-	TGCAGTGCTCCTGGGGACCACGAGCAGTACTTC	CSAPGDHEQYF
-	TRBV19	TRBJ2-3	few	TGTGCCACCCGACCAGCGGATAGCACAGATACGCAGTATTTT	CATRPADSTDTQYF
-	TRBV11-2	TRBJ2-7	-	TGTGCCAGCAGCTTAGACCCCGGGGTAGTCTACGAGCAGTACTTC	CASSLDPGVVYEQYF
-	TRBV6-2/TRBV6-3	TRBJ1-1	few	TGTGCCAGCAGTAGGGCAGGGGACACTGAAGCTTTCTTT	CASSRAGDTEAFF
-	TRBV6-1	TRBJ1-5	few	TGTGCCAGCAGCCCGACTGAGTCCCAACCCCAGCATTTT	CASSPTESQPQHF
TRBD2	TRBV7-2	TRBJ2-7	few	TGTGCCAGCAGCTTAGGACTAGCGGGAGGGTTCAGCTCCTACGAGCAGTACTTC	CASSLGLAGGFSSYEQYF
TRBD2	TRBV28	TRBJ2-1	-	TGTGCCAGCGGGATAGCGGGAGCCGTTGCCGGTGAGCAGTTCTTC	CASGIAGAVAGEQFF
TRBD2	TRBV7-2	TRBJ2-5	-	TGTGCCAGCAGCTTGAGGGTTGGGGGGGGCCAAGAGACCCAGTACTTC	CASSLRVGGGQETQYF
-	TRBV6-2/TRBV6-3	TRBJ1-5	-	TGTGCCAGCAGAGGGTTACCTCGGCCGGTGGGCAATCAGCCCCAGCATTTT	CASRGLPRPVGNQPQHF
TRBD2	TRBV7-8	TRBJ2-1	-	TGTGCCAGCAGTTCCGGGACTAGCATGGACGAGCAGTTCTTC	CASSSGTSMDEQFF
-	TRBV5-4	TRBJ2-4	-	TGTGCCAGCAGCCCACAAACAGGGCAGGTCGGGAACATTCAGTACTTC	CASSPQTGQVGNIQYF
-	TRBV4-1	TRBJ2-3	-	TGCGCCAGCAGCAAGACACGGGCGGCAGATACGCAGTATTTT	CASSKTRAADTQYF
TRBD1	TRBV12-3/TRBV12-4	TRBJ1-1	-	TGTGCCAGCAGTTTGAGACAGGGAACCGTGGCTGAAGCTTTCTTT	CASSLRQGTVAEAFF
-	TRBV7-6	TRBJ1-2	few	TGTGCCAGCAGCGGGGGGGGGAATGGCTACACCTTC	CASSGGGNGYTF
-	TRBV6-1	TRBJ2-7	-	TGTGCCAGCAGCGGTTACTTCCGACTAGACAGGGAAATCTACGAGCAGTACTTC	CASSGYFRLDREIYEQYF
-	TRBV5-4	TRBJ2-3	-	TGTGCCAGCAGTCCGGACCAGGGCACAGATACGCAGTATTTT	CASSPDQGTDTQYF
TRBD1	TRBV20-1	TRBJ1-6	few	TGCAGTGCTAGAGGTCCCGGGACAGGGGTTCCGCCCCTCCACTTT	CSARGPGTGVPPLHF
-	TRBV18	TRBJ1-2	few	TGTGCCAGCTCACCAGTGATGACGGAGGGCTATGGCTACACCTTC	CASSPVMTEGYGYTF
-	TRBV29-1	TRBJ1-1	few	TGCAGCGTGGTGCTCAGGGCTGACACTGAAGCTTTCTTT	CSVVLRADTEAFF
-	TRBV28	TRBJ2-5	few	TGTGCCAGCAGTCAAGAGACCCAGTACTTC	CASSQETQYF
-	TRBV10-3	TRBJ1-5	few	TGTGCCATCAGTGAAACAGACCGCAATCAGCCCCAGCATTTT	CAISETDRNQPQHF
-	TRBV6-5	TRBJ1-2	-	TGTGCCAGCAGTTACTCGAGGTGGGCGGATGGCTACACCTTC	CASSYSRWADGYTF
TRBD2	TRBV11-1	TRBJ2-7	few	TGTGCCAGCAGCCTGCGGGCTAGCGGCAACTCTTTCTCCTACGAGCAGTACTTC	CASSLRASGNSFSYEQYF
-	TRBV5-4	TRBJ1-2	-	TGTGCCAGCAGCTTGGCCGGGGACACAGGCTATGGCTACACCTTC	CASSLAGDTGYGYTF
TRBD1	TRBV7-2	TRBJ1-2	few	TGTGCCAGCAGCCCCCAGACAGGGCTGGGCTACACCTTC	CASSPQTGLGYTF
-	TRBV20-1	TRBJ1-1	-	TGCAGTGCTAGAGATCCCTCCGAAGCGAACACTGAAGCTTTCTTT	CSARDPSEANTEAFF
TRBD1	TRBV27	TRBJ1-5	-	TGTGCCAGCAGTACCGGGACAGGGGGCTTTGGTGGTCAGCCCCAGCATTTT	CASSTGTGGFGGQPQHF
-	TRBV7-6	TRBJ1-1	few	TGTGCCAGCAGCTATCAGCCGAACACTGAAGCTTTCTTT	CASSYQPNTEAFF
-	TRBV12-3/TRBV12-4	TRBJ2-7	-	TGTGCCAGCAGCCCCAGGGGGGGGAGGTACGAGCAGTACTTC	CASSPRGGRYEQYF
TRBD2	TRBV20-1	TRBJ2-5	-	TGCAGTGCTATGGACGGGGGGGAGACCCAGTACTTC	CSAMDGGETQYF
-	TRBV6-1	TRBJ1-2	-	TGTGCCAGCGTGAGTGGTGGGATTAACTATGGCTACACCTTC	CASVSGGINYGYTF
-	TRBV5-1	TRBJ1-1	-	TGCGCCAGCAGCTTCCGACAGGCTTCTGAAGCTTTCTTT	CASSFRQASEAFF
-	TRBV19	TRBJ1-2	-	TGTGCCAGTACCCCGGACTGGCGGGATGGCTACACCTTC	CASTPDWRDGYTF
-	TRBV19	TRBJ2-3	few	TGTGCCAGTAGTCGAGACGATTTTGCCACAGATACGCAGTATTTT	CASSRDDFATDTQYF
-	TRBV6-2/TRBV6-3	TRBJ2-7	-	TGTGCCAGCAGTTACTCCCGGCGGGCCCACTCCTACGAGCAGTACTTC	CASSYSRRAHSYEQYF
-	TRBV6-5	TRBJ1-6	-	TGTGCCAGCAGTTACGCAGCACGGGGAGCTAATTCACCCCTCCACTTT	CASSYAARGANSPLHF
TRBD2	TRBV5-1	TRBJ2-3	-	TGCGCCAGCAGCATTTCCCTAGCGGGCACTACAGATACGCAGTATTTT	CASSISLAGTTDTQYF
TRBD1	TRBV11-3	TRBJ1-5	-	TGTGCCAGCAGCCCCCCACAGGGGGCGACCAATCAGCCCCAGCATTTT	CASSPPQGATNQPQHF
-	TRBV6-2/TRBV6-3	TRBJ1-2	few	TGTGCCAGTGCCGCGCGGCCAGATGGCTACACCTTC	CASAARPDGYTF
TRBD1	TRBV24-1	TRBJ1-1	few	TGTGCCACCAGTGACCATACAGGGGCTGAAGCTTTCTTT	CATSDHTGAEAFF
-	TRBV6-2/TRBV6-3	TRBJ2-2	-	TGTGCCAGCAAGAAACATGAGGAGCTGTTTTTT	CASKKHEELFF
-	TRBV20-1	TRBJ2-2	-	TGCAGTGCCCAACGGAGCGTCAGCCGCGGGGAGCTGTTTTTT	CSAQRSVSRGELFF
-	TRBV11-3	TRBJ2-1	few	TGTGCCAGCAGCTTAGAGGAACTAGCCAATGAGCAGTTCTTC	CASSLEELANEQFF
-	TRBV7-9	TRBJ1-5	-	TGTGCCAGCAGCGAAGGGGTAGGGACCCAGCATTTT	CASSEGVGTQHF
-	TRBV6-2/TRBV6-3	TRBJ1-2	few	TGTGCCAGCAGCCTGCTTGGGAAACCTTCGGGCGGCTACACCTTC	CASSLLGKPSGGYTF
TRBD1	TRBV7-2	TRBJ1-5	-	TGTGCCAGCAGCCCGACAGGGGGCAGTCAGCCCCAGCATTTT	CASSPTGGSQPQHF
TRBD1	TRBV20-1	TRBJ2-1	once	TGCAGTGCTAGAGGCACCGGGACAGGGGGGCGGTATGAGCAGTTCTTC	CSARGTGTGGRYEQFF